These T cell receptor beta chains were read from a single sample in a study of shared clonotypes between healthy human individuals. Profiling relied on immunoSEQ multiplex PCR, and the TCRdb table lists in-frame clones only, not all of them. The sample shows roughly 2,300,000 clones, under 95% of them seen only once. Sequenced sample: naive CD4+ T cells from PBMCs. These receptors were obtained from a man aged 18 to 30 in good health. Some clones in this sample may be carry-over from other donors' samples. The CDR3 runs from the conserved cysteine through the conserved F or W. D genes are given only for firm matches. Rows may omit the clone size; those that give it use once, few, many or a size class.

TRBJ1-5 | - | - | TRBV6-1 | TGTGCCAGCACCCCAGGGGAAGGGAGCAATCAGCCCCAGCATTTT | CASTPGEGSNQPQHF
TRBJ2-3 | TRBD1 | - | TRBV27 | TGTGCCAGCAGACCCGGCGACAGGGGGCTTAGGGGTACGCAGTATTTT | CASRPGDRGLRGTQYF
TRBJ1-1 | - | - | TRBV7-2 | TGTGCCAGCAGCTTAGTGGGTGGGAGCACTGAAGCTTTCTTT | CASSLVGGSTEAFF
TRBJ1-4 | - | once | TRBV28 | TGTGCCAGCAGGGTTTTACATAATGAAAAACTGTTTTTT | CASRVLHNEKLFF
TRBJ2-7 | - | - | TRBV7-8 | TGTGCCAGCAGCTTAGTGGGGGGGCCCTACGAGCAGTACTTC | CASSLVGGPYEQYF
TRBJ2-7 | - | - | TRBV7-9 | TGTGCCAGCAGCGCAGGGATGAGCGAGCAGTACTTC | CASSAGMSEQYF
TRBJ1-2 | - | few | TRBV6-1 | TGTGCCAGCAGTGAAGGTTCGTGGCGTGGTGGCTACACCTTC | CASSEGSWRGGYTF
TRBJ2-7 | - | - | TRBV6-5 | TGTGCCAGCAGTTATAAGGTCGGTGAGATGAAGCAGTACTTC | CASSYKVGEMKQYF
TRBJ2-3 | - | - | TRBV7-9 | TGTGCCAGCAGCCCGGGAAATACAGGGGATACGCAGTATTTT | CASSPGNTGDTQYF
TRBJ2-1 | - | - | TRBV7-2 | TGTGCCAGCAGCTTAACCCGGGGGCGGGGCAATGAGCAGTTCTTC | CASSLTRGRGNEQFF
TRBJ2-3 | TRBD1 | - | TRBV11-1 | TGTGCCAGCAGCTTAGGACAGGGCACGGATACGCAGTATTTT | CASSLGQGTDTQYF
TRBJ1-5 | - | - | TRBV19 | TGTGCCAGTAGTATGAGGACAGCCGGGGGCAGTCAGCCCCAGCATTTT | CASSMRTAGGSQPQHF
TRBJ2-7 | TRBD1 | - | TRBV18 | TGTGCCAGCTCATCCAGGGGGTACGAGCAGTACTTC | CASSSRGYEQYF
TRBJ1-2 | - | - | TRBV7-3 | TGTGCCAGCAGCTTTAGACCGAGGGATGGCTACACCTTC | CASSFRPRDGYTF
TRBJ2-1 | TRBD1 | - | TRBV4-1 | TGCGCCAGCAGCCAGAGACTGGGACAGGGGGTAGCGGATGAGCAGTTCTTC | CASSQRLGQGVADEQFF
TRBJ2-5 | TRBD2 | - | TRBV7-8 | TGTGCCAGCAGCCACGGGGGGTCGGAGACCCAGTACTTC | CASSHGGSETQYF
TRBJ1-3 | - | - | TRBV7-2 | TGTGCCAGCTTGGGGATGACCAACTCTGGAAACACCATATATTTT | CASLGMTNSGNTIYF
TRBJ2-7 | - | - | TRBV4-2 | TGTGCCAGCAGCCTTCACGGGAGTGCAGGGCTTTCCTACGAGCAGTACTTC | CASSLHGSAGLSYEQYF
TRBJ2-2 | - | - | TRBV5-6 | TGTGCCAGCAGCTTCTTTCTAGCGTCGAACACCGGGGAGCTGTTTTTT | CASSFFLASNTGELFF
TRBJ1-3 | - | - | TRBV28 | TGTGCCAGCAGTTTAGGAGGGGGGTTTGGAAACACCATATATTTT | CASSLGGGFGNTIYF
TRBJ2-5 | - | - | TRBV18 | TGTGCCAGCTCACCCCCTTCGGAGACCCAGTACTTC | CASSPPSETQYF
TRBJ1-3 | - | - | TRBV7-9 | TGTGCCAGCAGCTTAGCTCGGTCGGAATCGACGGGAAACACCATATATTTT | CASSLARSESTGNTIYF
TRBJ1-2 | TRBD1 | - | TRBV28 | TGTGCCAGCAGCACTCCCGGGACAGGGAATGGCTACACCTTC | CASSTPGTGNGYTF
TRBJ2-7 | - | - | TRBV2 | TGTGCCAGCACCCGAAACGGCGTCTCCTACGAGCAGTACTTC | CASTRNGVSYEQYF
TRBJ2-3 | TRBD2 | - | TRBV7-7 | TGTGCCAGCAGCTTAGGCGGGGGAGCTAGTACGCAGTATTTT | CASSLGGGASTQYF
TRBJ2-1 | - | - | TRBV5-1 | TGCGCCAGCAGCTTGGAGGCCGGGCCCTACAATGAGCAGTTCTTC | CASSLEAGPYNEQFF
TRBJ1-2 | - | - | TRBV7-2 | TGTGCCAGCAGCCGACAGTTCGGAGTACGTTATGGCTACACCTTC | CASSRQFGVRYGYTF
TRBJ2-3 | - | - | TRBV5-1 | TGCGCCAGCAGCTCTTGGACAGACGACACAGATACGCAGTATTTT | CASSSWTDDTDTQYF
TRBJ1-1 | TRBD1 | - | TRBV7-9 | TGTGCCAGCAGCTACCCGGGACAGCCGTTTGAAGCTTTCTTT | CASSYPGQPFEAFF
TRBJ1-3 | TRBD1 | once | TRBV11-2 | TGTGCCAGCAGCTTAGAAGGGACAGGCGTCTCTGGAAACACCATATATTTT | CASSLEGTGVSGNTIYF
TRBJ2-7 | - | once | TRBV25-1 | TGTGCCAGCAGGGACTCGTCGATCTACGAGCAGTACTTC | CASRDSSIYEQYF
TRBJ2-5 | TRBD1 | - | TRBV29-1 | TGCAGCGGAACACAGGGGACGACCCAGTACTTC | CSGTQGTTQYF
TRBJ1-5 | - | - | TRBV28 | TGTGCCAGCAGTTTGCTTACCGGGGTGCGAAGCAATCAGCCCCAGCATTTT | CASSLLTGVRSNQPQHF
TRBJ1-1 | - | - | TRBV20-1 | TGCAGTGCTACAGGTAACACTGAAGCTTTCTTT | CSATGNTEAFF
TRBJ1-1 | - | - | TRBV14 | TGTGCCAGCCGGGTGACAGATGAAGCTTTCTTT | CASRVTDEAFF
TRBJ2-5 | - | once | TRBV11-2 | TGTGCCAGCAGCTTAGGGGTACTGCCGGGAGAGACCCAGTACTTC | CASSLGVLPGETQYF
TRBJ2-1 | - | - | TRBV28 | TGTGCCAGCACCTGGGGGGCGGGAGCGATCAATGAGCAGTTCTTC | CASTWGAGAINEQFF
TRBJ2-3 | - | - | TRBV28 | TGTGCCAGCATGCTGCGGAGCACAGATACGCAGTATTTT | CASMLRSTDTQYF
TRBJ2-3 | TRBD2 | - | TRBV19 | TGTGCCAGTAGCCAACTAGCGGGCCGTCGTACGCAGTATTTT | CASSQLAGRRTQYF
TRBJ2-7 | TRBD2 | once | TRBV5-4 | TGTGCCAGCAGCCCCGGGGGAGGGGTGGACTACGAGCAGTACTTC | CASSPGGGVDYEQYF
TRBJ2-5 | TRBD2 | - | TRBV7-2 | TGTGCCAGCAGCTTACTGGGACTAGCGGGCGAGACCCAGTACTTC | CASSLLGLAGETQYF
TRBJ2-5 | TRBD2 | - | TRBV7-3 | TGTGCCAGCAGCCAAGGGACTAGCGGGAGGGCGGGAGAGACCCAGTACTTC | CASSQGTSGRAGETQYF
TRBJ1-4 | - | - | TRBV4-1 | TGCGCCAGCAGCCACTTGGCAGTCCTGGGGGGTAATGAAAAACTGTTTTTT | CASSHLAVLGGNEKLFF
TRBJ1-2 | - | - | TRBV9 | TGTGCCAGCAGCGAGACCCCCTCCGTTGTTAATGGCTACACCTTC | CASSETPSVVNGYTF
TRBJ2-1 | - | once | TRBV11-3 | TGTGCCAGCAGCAACAGGGGGGGTGAGTCCAATGAGCAGTTCTTC | CASSNRGGESNEQFF
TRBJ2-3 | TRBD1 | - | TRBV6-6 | TGTGCCAGCAGCAAACAGGGGGCGGCCGGCACAGATACGCAGTATTTT | CASSKQGAAGTDTQYF
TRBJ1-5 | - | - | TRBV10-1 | TGCGCCAACAAGGGGCCGGGACCCAAGGGGAATAATCAGCCCCAGCATTTT | CANKGPGPKGNNQPQHF
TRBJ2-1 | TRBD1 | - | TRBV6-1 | TGTGCCAGCAGTGTTAACAGGGGTCGCAACAATGAGCAGTTCTTC | CASSVNRGRNNEQFF
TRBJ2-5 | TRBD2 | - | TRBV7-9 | TGTGCCAGCAGCCTAATACCCTGGACTAGTGTGGAGACCCAGTACTTC | CASSLIPWTSVETQYF
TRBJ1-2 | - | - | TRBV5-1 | TGCGCCAGCAGCCAGACAGGAGACTATGGCTACACCTTC | CASSQTGDYGYTF
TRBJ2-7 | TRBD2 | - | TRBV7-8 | TGTGCCAGCACATGGACTAGCGGCTACGAGCAGTACTTC | CASTWTSGYEQYF
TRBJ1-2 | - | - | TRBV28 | TGTGCCAGCAGTTTAAGACGCAGAACCTTCTATGGCTACACCTTC | CASSLRRRTFYGYTF
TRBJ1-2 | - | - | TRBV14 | TGTGCCAGCAGCCAAGATCTTCGGGCAGGCTATGGCTACACCTTC | CASSQDLRAGYGYTF
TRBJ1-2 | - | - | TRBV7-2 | TGTGCCAGCAGCTTATTCCGGCGGGATGGCTACACCTTC | CASSLFRRDGYTF